This TCR beta chain was found in a study of human thymus T cells. The V gene's germline CDR1 is SEHNR and CDR2 FQNEAQ (reference sequence). CDR3 size: 17 residues. The V and J ends lost 4 bases and 5 bases, in that order; junction bases with no gene match: 12. Comments on this clone: Its specificity is not known.

Profiling relied on immunoSEQ multiplex PCR, and the TCRdb table lists in-frame clones only, not all of them. The sample carries approximately 70,000 clones, 95% recorded once. Study-wide results and caveats: What appeared biased in thymic and blood repertoires was the usage of V and J genes. Thymic repertoires of unrelated individuals were reported in related research to overlap highly.

Corrective heart surgery yielded resections, and these provided the thymus tissue. Finnish infants who were healthy and having corrective surgery for congenital heart defects made up the donors. Input material: thymus tissue. The source is a girl in the first two years of life with a congenital heart defect but otherwise immunologically healthy. The V and J genes are TRBV7-9 and TRBJ2-1; 9 nucleotides line up with TRBD1. CDR3 sequence: CASSSRPGTGSNNEQFF. The DNA of the CDR3 is TGTGCCAGCAGCTCCCGCCCCGGGACAGGGAGCAACAATGAGCAGTTCTTC.